This TCR beta chain is from a study of pediatric ulcerative colitis. Findings and caveats of the study: Two rectal CDR3 clonotypes occurred in all ulcerative colitis patients. Blood samples from a couple of patients yielded substantially fewer templates and were excluded from blood-rectal overlap analysis. Compared with controls, ulcerative colitis showed greater blood-rectum clone sharing.

V shed 3 bases and J shed 0 bases, with 5 bases lying between them. This CDR3 has 14 residues. Germline assignment: CDR1 KGHSH and CDR2 LQKENI. Each sample received Survey-level depth of up to 500,000 reads. Clones were read by immunoSEQ multiplex PCR, and TCRdb kept only the in-frame ones, dropping some. Altogether 30,000 or so clones are present, around 80% being singletons, with the ten largest covering 3.5% to 5%. Of note for this clone: Its antigen remains unidentified. The same CDR3 arises from other DNA sequences in this sample as well.

The sequence was collected from a boy aged 5-17 years with severe ulcerative colitis. Input material: blood. J is TRBJ1-4 and V is TRBV18; D is ambiguous. CDR3: CASSPGATNEKLFF. CDR3 sequence (DNA): TGTGCCAGCTCACCCGGGGCAACTAATGAAAAACTGTTTTTT.